This T cell receptor beta chain was captured in a study of shared clonotypes between healthy human individuals. Every subset had its genomic DNA shared out evenly among several immunoSEQ plates. Produced via immunoSEQ multiplex PCR; TCRdb's table is partial and in-frame only. This table has over a million clones, 75% appearing once. Trimming took 6 bases from V and 1 from J, leaving 9 bases between them. The CDR3 length is 13 residues. CDR1 and CDR2 from the germline V gene are MNHEY and SVGAGI. This clone appeared a few times. Other DNA sequences in the same sample also yield this CDR3. This TCR was recovered from a man between 18 and 29 years old in good health. The sequenced sample was memory CD4+ T cells sorted from blood. Subset noted: CD45RA-negative fraction. V gene TRBV6-5 combines with J gene TRBJ1-1; no clear D. The CDR3 loop reads CASSLLGNTEAFF. The CDR3 DNA reads TGTGCCAGCAGCCTTCTGGGGAACACTGAAGCTTTCTTT.